This T cell receptor (beta chain) was profiled in a study of shared clonotypes between healthy human individuals. Method: immunoSEQ multiplex PCR; TCRdb's copy keeps in-frame clones and lacks some. This table has over 700,000 clones, 55% to 75% appearing once. Only Caucasian adults living in Nashville, Tennessee served as donors. In the case of this clone: Its antigen is still unknown.

V was pared by 2 bases and J by 3 bases, with 11 bases between. The CDR3 covers 15 residues. Looked up from germline, CDR1 is SGHTA and CDR2 is FQGTGA. Study-level findings and limits: The study found about 5% of naive CD4 clonotypes shared across four donors.

Sequences were obtained from memory CD4+ T cells sorted from blood. Subset reported: CD45RA-negative fraction. The TCR sequence derives from a woman aged 25-40 years in good health. The chain employs TRBV7-3 and TRBJ2-1; D uncertain. CDR3 amino acids: CASSLQLASYNEQFF. The CDR3 nucleotides read TGTGCCAGCAGCTTACAATTGGCTAGCTACAATGAGCAGTTCTTC.